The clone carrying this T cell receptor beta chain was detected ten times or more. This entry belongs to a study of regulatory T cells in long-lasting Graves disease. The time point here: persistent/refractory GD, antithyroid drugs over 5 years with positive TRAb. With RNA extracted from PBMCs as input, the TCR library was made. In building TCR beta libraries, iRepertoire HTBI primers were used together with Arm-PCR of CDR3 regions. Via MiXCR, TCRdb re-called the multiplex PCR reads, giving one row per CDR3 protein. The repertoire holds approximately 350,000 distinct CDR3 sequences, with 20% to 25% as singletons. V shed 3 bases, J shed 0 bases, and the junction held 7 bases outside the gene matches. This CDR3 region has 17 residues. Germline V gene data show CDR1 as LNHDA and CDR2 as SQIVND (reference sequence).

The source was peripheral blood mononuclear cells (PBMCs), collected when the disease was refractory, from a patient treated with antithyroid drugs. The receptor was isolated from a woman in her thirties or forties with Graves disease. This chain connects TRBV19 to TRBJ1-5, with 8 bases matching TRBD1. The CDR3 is CASSIRDRKNSNQPQHF. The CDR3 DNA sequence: TGTGCCAGTAGTATCCGGGACAGGAAAAATAGCAATCAGCCCCAGCATTTT.